This T cell receptor beta chain was observed in a study of blood T cell repertoires in COVID-19. About the research overall: Samples representing acute and convalescent COVID-19 were sourced from the United States, Italy and Spain.

Here immunoSEQ multiplex PCR was the method, and the copy in TCRdb shows in-frame clones only, minus some. The table lists 90,000 to 110,000 clones, over 80% of them singletons. The CDR3 runs 17 residues. Trimming removed 0 bases at V and 5 bases at J, with 18 bases between. Germline values: CDR1 SNHLY, CDR2 FYNNEI. The sequence was collected from a human donor in a cohort sampled during active COVID-19. The chain is built from TRBV2 and TRBJ2-3; weak D call: TRBD2 (7 bases). The specimen was peripheral blood. The CDR3 protein is CASSEATGGARGDTQYF. CDR3 sequence (DNA): TGTGCCAGCAGTGAAGCTACTGGGGGGGCGAGGGGAGATACGCAGTATTTT. Filled out from reference TRBV2 and TRBJ2-3, the complete variable domain reads EPEVTQTPSHQVTQMGQEVILRCVPISNHLYFYWYRQILGQKVEFLVSFYNNEISEKSEIFDDQFSVERPDGSNFTLKIRSTKLEDSAMYFCASSEATGGARGDTQYFGPGTRLTVL.